The T cell receptor (beta chain) under discussion was sequenced for a study of cytomegalovirus exposure and HLA in healthy donors. Findings and caveats of the study: In a later analysis, HLA-associated beta chains showed higher expansion and lower generation probabilities than comparable chains. Later work found most CMV-associated TCR beta chains apparently HLA-restricted. Productive status was seen about 87% or about 30% of the time for most TCR beta V segments in an earlier analysis. Diagnosis of cytomegalovirus status made by the classifier reportedly showed high specificity and sensitivity.

A multiplex PCR was run with 60 Vbeta primers and 13 Jbeta primers. TCRdb's table, derived via immunoSEQ multiplex PCR, lists solely in-frame clones and lacks some. Altogether about 200,000 clones are present, approximately 70% being singletons, with the ten largest covering less than 3%. A word on this clone: Its antigen is not identified.

CDR1 and CDR2 (germline): SGHNT, YENEEA. The CDR3 length is 14 residues. With 5 bases removed from V and 2 bases from J, the gap between germline ends came to 10 bases. The sequencing input was PBMCs. This receptor was identified in a man aged 35-49 years in good health and CMV-seropositive. J is TRBJ1-3 and V is TRBV11-3; a possible D gene is TRBD1 (6 bases). The CDR3 DNA reads as TGTGCCAGCAGCCCGGACAGAACTGGAAACACCATATATTTT. The encoded protein is CASSPDRTGNTIYF.